This T cell receptor (beta chain) derives from a study of sequential checkpoint blockade in melanoma (dated by TCRdb to the late 2010s). Context from the whole study: Patients were randomized 1:1 to first-line nivolumab followed by ipilimumab (arm A) or ipilimumab followed by nivolumab (arm B). Maintenance nivolumab came after each of the two trial sequences. What the authors observed across the whole study: Validation of the response-prediction model combining TCR metrics and mutation burden is needed in larger, independent patient cohorts.

V is pared back by 1 base and J by 0 bases, with 6 bases lying between the germline termini. The CDR3 runs 13 residues from the cysteine to the phenylalanine. Kept here is only the CDR3 DNA, which spans 39 bases and is read in frame from base 1. The germline V gene (reference sequence) supplies CDR1 GTSNPN and CDR2 SVGIG. TCRbeta CDR3 regions were immunosequenced from genomic DNA with the immunoSEQ Assay. Prior to high-throughput sequencing, genomic DNA was amplified by bias-controlled multiplex PCR. As for the authors' bioinformatics: To quantify the absolute abundance of each unique TCRbeta CDR3 region, the sequences were collapsed and filtered. Clonality, defined as 1 minus Pielou's evenness, was calculated using only productive rearrangements. Clones with significantly greater frequencies in on-treatment versus baseline samples were identified using a previously published method. TCRdb mirrors the immuneACCESS table, restricted to in-frame sequences. Some clones are absent from its copies; in checked studies, under half trace to an unresolved V gene, and the reason for the others is unknown. V and J calls and clone size are as listed in that table; D and trimming were resolved from the DNA. The sample table shows approximately 20,000 clones, and roughly 53% are seen once. 15% to 20% of the sample belongs to the ten largest clones.

Details on this clone: Which antigen it targets is not known. No base-level quality is on record; no much larger clone is a single base apart.

The treatment or condition label on this specimen signifies: randomized to nivolumab then ipilimumab (arm A) or the reverse (arm B). None of the patients in the trial had previously been given DNA-damaging chemotherapy. Live CD3+CD8+ cells negative for CD19 and CD56 were sorted from thawed PBMCs on a FACS Aria II flow cytometer. The samples were obtained from melanoma patients enrolled in CheckMate 064, an open-label, randomized phase II trial testing sequential checkpoint blockade. Leukapheresis was used to collect peripheral blood mononuclear cells, which were then purified with Ficoll-Paque and frozen in human serum with about 10% DMSO. Purity of sorted blood CD3+CD8+ cells was verified at >98% immediately after sorting, followed by DNA extraction.

The chain is assembled from TRBV30 and TRBJ1-1; no confident D gene assignment can be made. Sequencing was performed on CD8+ T cells sorted from blood (inferred from file names), taken from a patient given nivolumab and ipilimumab in sequence. This sequence was found in a human donor with melanoma. This receptor carries the CDR3 CAWSAPLNTEAFF. DNA sequence: TGTGCCTGGAGTGCCCCTCTGAACACTGAAGCTTTCTTT.